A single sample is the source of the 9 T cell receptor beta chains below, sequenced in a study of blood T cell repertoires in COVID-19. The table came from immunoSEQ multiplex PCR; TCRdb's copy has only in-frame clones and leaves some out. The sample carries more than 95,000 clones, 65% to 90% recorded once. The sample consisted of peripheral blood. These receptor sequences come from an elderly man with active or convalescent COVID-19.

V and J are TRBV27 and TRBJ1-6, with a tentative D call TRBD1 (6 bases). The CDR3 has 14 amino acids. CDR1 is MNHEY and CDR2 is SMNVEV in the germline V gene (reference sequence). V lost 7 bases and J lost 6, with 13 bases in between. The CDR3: CASIQQGSNSPLHF. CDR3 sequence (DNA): TGTGCCAGCATTCAACAGGGCTCTAATTCACCCCTCCACTTT.

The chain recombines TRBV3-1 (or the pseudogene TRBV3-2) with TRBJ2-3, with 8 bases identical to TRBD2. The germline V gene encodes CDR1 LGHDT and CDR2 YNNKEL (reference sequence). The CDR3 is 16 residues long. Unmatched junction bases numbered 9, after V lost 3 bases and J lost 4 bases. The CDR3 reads CASSQRGAGVADTQYF. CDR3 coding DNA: TGTGCCAGCAGCCAGCGGGGAGCGGGGGTTGCAGATACGCAGTATTTT.

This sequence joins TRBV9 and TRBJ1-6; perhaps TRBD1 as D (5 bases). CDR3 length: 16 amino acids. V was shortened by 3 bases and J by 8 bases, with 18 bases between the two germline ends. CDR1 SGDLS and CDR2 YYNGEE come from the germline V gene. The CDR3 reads CASSAPRGGGYSPLHF. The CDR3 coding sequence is TGTGCCAGCAGCGCTCCCCGGGGGGGAGGATATTCACCCCTCCACTTT.

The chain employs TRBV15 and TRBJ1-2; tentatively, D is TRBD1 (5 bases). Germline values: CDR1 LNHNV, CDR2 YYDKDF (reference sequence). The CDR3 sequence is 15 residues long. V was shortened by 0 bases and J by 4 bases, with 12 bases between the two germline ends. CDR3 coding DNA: TGTGCCACCAGCAGAGATTGGGGGGGAGGCTATGGCTACACCTTC. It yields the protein CATSRDWGGGYGYTF.

The CDR3 DNA sequence: TGTGCCAGCAGCCAAGATGCTAGCGGGGGGGCGACCCAGTACTTC. Protein sequence: CASSQDASGGATQYF. The gene calls are TRBV3-1 (or the pseudogene TRBV3-2) and TRBJ2-5; TRBD2 aligns across 12 bases. Germline V lookup: CDR1 LGHDT, CDR2 YNNKEL (reference sequence). The trim removed 0 bases at V and 7 bases at J, leaving 3 bases unmatched. The CDR3 is 15 residues long.

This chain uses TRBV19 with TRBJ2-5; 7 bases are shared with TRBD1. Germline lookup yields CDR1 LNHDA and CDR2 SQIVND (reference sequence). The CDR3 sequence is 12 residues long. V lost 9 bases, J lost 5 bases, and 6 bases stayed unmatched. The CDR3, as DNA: TGTGCCAGCACGGACAGGTGGGAGACCCAGTACTTC. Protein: CASTDRWETQYF.

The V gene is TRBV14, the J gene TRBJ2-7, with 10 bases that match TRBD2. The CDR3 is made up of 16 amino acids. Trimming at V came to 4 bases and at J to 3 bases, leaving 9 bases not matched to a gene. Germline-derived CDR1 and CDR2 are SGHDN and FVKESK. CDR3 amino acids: CASSRQTGLAFYEQYF. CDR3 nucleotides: TGTGCCAGCAGCCGCCAGACGGGACTAGCGTTCTACGAGCAGTACTTC.

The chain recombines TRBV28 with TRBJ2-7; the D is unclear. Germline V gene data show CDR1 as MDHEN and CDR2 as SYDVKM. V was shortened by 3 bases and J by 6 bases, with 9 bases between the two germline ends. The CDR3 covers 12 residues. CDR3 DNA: TGTGCCAGCAGTTTTGGGCTACGCGAGCAGTACTTC. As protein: CASSFGLREQYF.

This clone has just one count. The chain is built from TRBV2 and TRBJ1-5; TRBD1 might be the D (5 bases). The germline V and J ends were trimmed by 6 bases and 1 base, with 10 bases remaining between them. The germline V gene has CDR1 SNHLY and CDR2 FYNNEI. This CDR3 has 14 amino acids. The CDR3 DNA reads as TGTGCCAGCAGCCAGGGTCTGAGCAATCAGCCCCAGCATTTT. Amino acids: CASSQGLSNQPQHF.